This entry lists 30 T cell receptor beta chains sequenced from one sample in a study of blood T cell repertoires in COVID-19. The method was immunoSEQ multiplex PCR; TCRdb's version includes in-frame clones alone and lacks a portion of them. The top ten clones hold roughly 2.5% of a sample with over 200,000 clones, 88% of them seen once. The source material was peripheral blood. These TCRs come from a woman in her sixties or seventies with acute or convalescent COVID-19.

The V and J genes are TRBV5-1 and TRBJ1-2, with 7 bases identical to TRBD1. V shed 0 bases, J shed 7 bases, and the junction held 3 bases outside the gene matches. Germline V lookup: CDR1 SGHRS, CDR2 YFSETQ. CDR3 length: 13 amino acids. The CDR3 DNA sequence: TGCGCCAGCAGCTTGGAAGGGGGCGGTGGCTACACCTTC. Its translation is CASSLEGGGGYTF.

The chain employs TRBV29-1 and TRBJ1-2, with D uncertain. The V and J ends lost 4 bases and 4 bases respectively, with 7 bases between them. This CDR3 has 11 residues. CDR1 is SQVTM and CDR2 is ANQGSEA in the germline V gene. This chain's CDR3 is CSVGGSYGYTF. CDR3 nucleotide sequence: TGCAGCGTTGGAGGAAGCTATGGCTACACCTTC.

The genes are TRBV3-1 (or the pseudogene TRBV3-2) and TRBJ1-2; unclear D gene. V was cut by 4 bases and J by 8 bases, with 11 bases left in between. The length of the CDR3 is 12 residues. Looked up from germline, CDR1 is LGHDT and CDR2 is YNNKEL (reference sequence). Here the CDR3 reads CASSRGNLGYTF. The CDR3 DNA reads as TGTGCCAGCAGCCGCGGGAACCTCGGCTACACCTTC.

The rearrangement joins TRBV14 to TRBJ1-2, with 7 bases identical to TRBD1. Germline V gene data show CDR1 as SGHDN and CDR2 as FVKESK. Losses at the gene ends were 4 bases for V and 6 bases for J; bases not matched to a gene: 5. The CDR3 has 13 amino acids. CDR3 loop: CASSRDRVDGYTF. CDR3 in DNA: TGTGCCAGCAGCCGTGACAGGGTAGATGGCTACACCTTC.

This chain connects TRBV10-1 to TRBJ2-1; D not resolved. The CDR3 spans 15 residues. Germline V gene lookup returns CDR1 WNHNN and CDR2 SYGVQD (reference sequence). V was shortened by 3 bases and J by 5 bases, with 14 bases between the two germline ends. The CDR3 coding sequence is TGCGCCAGCAGTGATCCTGGCTCCGCCAACAATGAGCAGTTCTTC. Protein product: CASSDPGSANNEQFF.

This chain connects TRBV27 to TRBJ2-1, with 9 positions matching TRBD1. The CDR3 runs 16 residues. Germline lookup yields CDR1 MNHEY and CDR2 SMNVEV (reference sequence). The ends lost 3 bases at V and 6 bases at J; junction bases unmatched: 9. CDR3 region: CASSFEWGQGLNEQFF. The DNA for the CDR3 is TGTGCCAGCAGTTTTGAATGGGGACAGGGCCTCAATGAGCAGTTCTTC.

The rearrangement joins TRBV6-5 to TRBJ1-4, with D perhaps TRBD1 (6 bases). Per germline, CDR1 MNHEY and CDR2 SVGAGI. Trimming pared 6 bases from V and 0 bases from J, leaving 11 bases between. The CDR3 runs 15 residues. The CDR3: CASRIRTATNEKLFF. As DNA, the CDR3 is TGTGCCAGCAGGATTCGGACAGCAACTAATGAAAAACTGTTTTTT.

This chain links TRBV28 with TRBJ1-2; TRBD1 matches at 11 bases. The J segment lost 7 bases and the V segment lost 4 bases, leaving 5 bases of the junction unmatched. The CDR3 loop spans 14 amino acids. From germline, CDR1 is MDHEN and CDR2 SYDVKM. CDR3 sequence: CASSSGTGGAGYTF. The CDR3 DNA reads TGTGCCAGCAGTTCCGGGACAGGGGGGGCTGGCTACACCTTC.

J is TRBJ1-2 and V is TRBV6-6; maybe TRBD1 (6 bases). This CDR3 is 15 amino acids long. Germline V CDR1 and CDR2: MNHNY, SVGAGI (reference sequence). V lost 0 bases and J 1 base, leaving 9 bases between the germline ends. The CDR3, as DNA: TGTGCCAGCAGTTACTCTACAGGGAGTAACTATGGCTACACCTTC. Protein: CASSYSTGSNYGYTF.

This chain connects TRBV7-9 to TRBJ2-7; TRBD1 agrees at 8 bases. Germline CDR1 SEHNR, CDR2 FQNEAQ (reference sequence). After removal of 4 bases from V and 6 bases from J, the junction contained 14 bases not matched to a gene. The CDR3 contains 16 residues. In DNA, the CDR3 is TGTGCCAGCAGCTCAACAGGGGGACACCCGACGACCGAGCAGTACTTC. Its translation is CASSSTGGHPTTEQYF.

The rearrangement links TRBV7-9 to TRBJ2-1, with TRBD2 matching 8 bases. Per germline, CDR1 SEHNR and CDR2 FQNEAQ (reference sequence). The CDR3 covers 16 residues. The trim removed 0 bases at V and 6 bases at J, leaving 7 bases unmatched. CDR3 amino acids: CASSLAGLENGNEQFF. The CDR3 region has the DNA TGTGCCAGCAGCTTAGCGGGACTAGAGAACGGCAATGAGCAGTTCTTC.

The V and J genes are TRBV20-1 and TRBJ2-3; D possibly corresponds to TRBD2 (5 bases). Trimming took off 3 bases at V and 4 bases at J, with 20 bases between the two ends. The germline V gene has CDR1 DFQATT and CDR2 SNEGSKA (reference sequence). The CDR3 consists of 16 residues. CDR3 sequence: CSASGGWEWWADTQYF. CDR3 DNA: TGCAGTGCTAGTGGTGGTTGGGAGTGGTGGGCAGATACGCAGTATTTT.

V gene TRBV29-1 combines with J gene TRBJ2-6; D is perhaps TRBD1 (6 bases). The CDR3 consists of 16 residues. V shed 2 bases and J shed 1 base, with 12 bases lying between them. Germline loops: CDR1 SQVTM, CDR2 ANQGSEA. CDR3 nucleotides: TGCAGCGTTGAACGATGGACAGCTTCTGGGGCCAACGTCCTGACTTTC. Residues: CSVERWTASGANVLTF.

This clone was picked up a small number of times. The CDR3 sequence: CASSLGGGNNYGYTF. DNA for the CDR3: TGCGCCAGCAGCTTGGGAGGGGGCAACAACTATGGCTACACCTTC. The chain joins TRBV5-1 to TRBJ1-2, with 7 bases fitting TRBD1. The CDR3 contains 15 residues. Germline-derived CDR1 and CDR2 are SGHRS and YFSETQ. The V and J ends lost 0 bases and 2 bases, in that order; junction bases with no gene match: 4. Variable domain in full (rest from reference TRBV5-1 and TRBJ1-2): KAGVTQTPRYLIKTRGQQVTLSCSPISGHRSVSWYQQTPGQGLQFLFEYFSETQRNKGNFPGRFSGRQFSNSRSEMNVSTLELGDSALYLCASSLGGGNNYGYTFGSGTRLTVV.

This chain connects TRBV4-2 to TRBJ2-5; 8 bases align to TRBD1. The CDR3 extends over 15 amino acids. With 0 bases clipped from V and 4 bases from J, the junction kept 4 bases outside the gene matches. Germline V CDR1 and CDR2: LGHNA, YNFKEQ. CDR3 DNA: TGTGCCAGCAGCCAAGAACAGGGGGGAGGAGAGACCCAGTACTTC. Translated: CASSQEQGGGETQYF.

The chain joins TRBV7-2 to TRBJ1-2, with 7 nucleotides matching TRBD1. Germline V lookup: CDR1 SGHTA, CDR2 FQGNSA. This CDR3 has 14 amino acids. V was clipped by 4 bases and J by 7 bases; unmatched bases: 9. CDR3 in DNA: TGTGCCAGCAGCTCCATCAGGGGGAGTTCTGGCTACACCTTC. It yields the protein CASSSIRGSSGYTF.

This clone was seen once. The CDR3 DNA reads TGCGCCAGCAGCCCTACTAGCCCCTACGAGCAGTACTTC. Residues: CASSPTSPYEQYF. The gene calls are TRBV5-1 and TRBJ2-7; D is possibly TRBD2 (6 bases). The ends were cut back, 4 bases at V and 2 bases at J, with 10 bases in the middle. This CDR3 spans 13 amino acids. The germline V gene encodes CDR1 SGHRS and CDR2 YFSETQ. Supplemented by reference TRBV5-1 and TRBJ2-7, the full variable domain reads KAGVTQTPRYLIKTRGQQVTLSCSPISGHRSVSWYQQTPGQGLQFLFEYFSETQRNKGNFPGRFSGRQFSNSRSEMNVSTLELGDSALYLCASSPTSPYEQYFGPGTRLTVT.

The chain joins TRBV19 to TRBJ2-5, with D perhaps matching TRBD2 (6 bases). This CDR3 region has 16 residues. The germline CDR1 and CDR2 sequences are LNHDA and SQIVND (reference sequence). Trimming pared 5 bases from V and 5 bases from J, leaving 21 bases between. The CDR3 DNA sequence: TGTGCCAGTAGTGCGGGGATCTCGGGGCTTGATGAGACCCAGTACTTC. It is translated as CASSAGISGLDETQYF.

The gene calls are TRBV7-8 and TRBJ2-7; TRBD2 agrees at 10 bases. The germline V gene encodes CDR1 SGHVS and CDR2 FQNEAQ. The CDR3 runs to 15 residues. Losses at the gene ends were 5 bases for V and 3 bases for J; bases not matched to a gene: 7. CDR3 DNA: TGTGCCAGCAGCCCGCTAGCGGGAGTTGTCTACGAGCAGTACTTC. This sequence encodes CASSPLAGVVYEQYF.

V usage is TRBV6-6 and J usage is TRBJ1-5; 8 nucleotides line up with TRBD1. The CDR3 is 14 residues long. J lost 5 bases, V lost 2 bases, and 2 bases had no gene match. The germline CDR1 and CDR2 sequences are MNHNY and SVGAGI (reference sequence). The CDR3 DNA sequence: TGTGCCAGCAGTTACAGGGACAGGTATCAGCCCCAGCATTTT. It yields the protein CASSYRDRYQPQHF.

In DNA form, the CDR3 reads TGCGCCAGCAGTCAATCAAAGCGGGAGTGTACCGGGGAGCTGTTTTTT. Translating gives CASSQSKRECTGELFF. The rearrangement uses TRBV23-1 and TRBJ2-2; 8 nucleotides match TRBD2. TRBV23-1 falls under the ORF class, with uncertain function. The CDR3 totals 16 residues. With V trimmed by 0 bases and J by 5 bases, 5 bases remained unmatched.

The chain couples TRBV18 to TRBJ1-1; TRBD1 agrees at 7 bases. Germline loops: CDR1 KGHSH, CDR2 LQKENI. V lost 5 bases, J lost 10 bases, and 7 bases stayed unmatched. The CDR3 length is 12 residues. CDR3 coding DNA: TGTGCCAGCTCATATGACAGGGAAGCAGCTTTCTTT. Its translation is CASSYDREAAFF.

This clone occurred a few times. The gene calls are TRBV6-5 and TRBJ1-3; 9 bases match TRBD1. Per the germline V gene, CDR1 is MNHEY and CDR2 is SVGAGI. The CDR3 is 16 amino acids. The ends lost 2 bases at V and 0 bases at J; junction bases unmatched: 2. DNA of the CDR3: TGTGCCAGCAGTTACGGGGGACAGGGCTCTGGAAACACCATATATTTT. Its translation: CASSYGGQGSGNTIYF.

The rearrangement links TRBV19 to TRBJ1-4, with no clear D. With 3 bases removed from V and 5 bases from J, the gap between germline ends came to 16 bases. Germline V CDR1 and CDR2: LNHDA, SQIVND (reference sequence). The length of the CDR3 is 16 residues. The chain's CDR3 is CASSMIGSNYNEKLFF. In DNA, the CDR3 is TGTGCCAGTAGTATGATCGGGTCAAACTACAATGAAAAACTGTTTTTT.

The CDR3 nucleotides read TGTGCCAGCCTCCGGGACAGTGCTGAAAAACTGTTTTTT. Encoded protein: CASLRDSAEKLFF. V and J are TRBV12-3 or TRBV12-4 and TRBJ1-4; 7 nucleotides align to TRBD1. The ends lost 8 bases at V and 7 bases at J; junction bases unmatched: 7. The CDR3 consists of 13 residues.

This chain joins TRBV2 and TRBJ1-2; 7 bases align to TRBD1. Trimming cost V 3 bases and J 2 bases; bases outside gene matches: 6. Germline V CDR1 and CDR2: SNHLY, FYNNEI. The CDR3 has 15 residues. CDR3 DNA: TGTGCCAGCAGTGAGGAGACAGGGAGCAACTATGGCTACACCTTC. Translating gives CASSEETGSNYGYTF. The whole variable domain, remainder taken from reference TRBV2 and TRBJ1-2, is EPEVTQTPSHQVTQMGQEVILRCVPISNHLYFYWYRQILGQKVEFLVSFYNNEISEKSEIFDDQFSVERPDGSNFTLKIRSTKLEDSAMYFCASSEETGSNYGYTFGSGTRLTVV.

The rearrangement joins TRBV3-1 (or the pseudogene TRBV3-2) to TRBJ2-4, with D possibly matching TRBD1 (5 bases). The V end was cut by 1 base, the J end by 13 bases, with 23 bases between. This CDR3 spans 16 amino acids. CDR1 is LGHDT and CDR2 is YNNKEL in the germline V gene (reference sequence). The DNA of the CDR3 is TGTGCCAGCAGCCAAGCAGGGAAAAAAGGGGAATCGTCACAGTACTTC. This codes for CASSQAGKKGESSQYF.

The chain employs TRBV5-4 and TRBJ2-6; 7 bases match TRBD1. Germline CDR1 is SGHNT and CDR2 is YYREEE (reference sequence). The CDR3 totals 15 residues. V lost 6 bases to trimming and J lost 0 bases; unmatched junction nucleotides: 3. Here the CDR3 DNA reads TGTGCCAGCATCGCAGGGGGCTCTGGGGCCAACGTCCTGACTTTC. This codes for CASIAGGSGANVLTF.

This clone was counted once. J is TRBJ1-4 and V is TRBV13; D remains unclear. The CDR3 has 17 amino acids. Germline V CDR1 and CDR2: PRHDT, FYEKMQ (reference sequence). Between the trimmed V and J ends, which lost 6 bases and 6 bases, there was a span of 23 bases. The CDR3 here is CASRHGLGGSVDEKLFF. CDR3 nucleotide sequence: TGTGCCAGCAGGCACGGACTGGGCGGGTCGGTTGATGAAAAACTGTTTTTT.

The J gene is TRBJ2-5, the V gene TRBV3-1 (or the pseudogene TRBV3-2), with 11 nucleotides matching TRBD2. Germline loops: CDR1 LGHDT, CDR2 YNNKEL (reference sequence). After removal of 4 bases from V and 2 bases from J, the junction contained 6 bases not matched to a gene. CDR3 length equals 16 residues. CDR3 sequence reads: CASSRNLAGGQETQYF. For the CDR3, the DNA is TGTGCCAGCAGCCGCAATCTAGCGGGGGGACAAGAGACCCAGTACTTC.